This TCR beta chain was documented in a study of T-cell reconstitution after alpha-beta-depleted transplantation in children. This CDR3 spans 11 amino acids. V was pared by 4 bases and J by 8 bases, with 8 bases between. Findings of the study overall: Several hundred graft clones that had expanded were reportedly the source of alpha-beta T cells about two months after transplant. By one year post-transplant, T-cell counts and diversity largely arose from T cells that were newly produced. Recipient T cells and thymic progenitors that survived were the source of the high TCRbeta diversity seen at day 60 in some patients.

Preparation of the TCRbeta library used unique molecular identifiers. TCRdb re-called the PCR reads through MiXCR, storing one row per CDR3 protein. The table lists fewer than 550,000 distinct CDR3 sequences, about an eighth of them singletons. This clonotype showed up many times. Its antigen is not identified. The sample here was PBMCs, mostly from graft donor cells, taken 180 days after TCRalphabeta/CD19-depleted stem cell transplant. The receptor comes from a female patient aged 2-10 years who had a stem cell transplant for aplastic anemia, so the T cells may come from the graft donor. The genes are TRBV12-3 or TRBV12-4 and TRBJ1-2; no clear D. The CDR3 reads CASSSSWGYTF. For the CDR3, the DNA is TGTGCCAGCAGTTCTTCTTGGGGCTACACCTTC.